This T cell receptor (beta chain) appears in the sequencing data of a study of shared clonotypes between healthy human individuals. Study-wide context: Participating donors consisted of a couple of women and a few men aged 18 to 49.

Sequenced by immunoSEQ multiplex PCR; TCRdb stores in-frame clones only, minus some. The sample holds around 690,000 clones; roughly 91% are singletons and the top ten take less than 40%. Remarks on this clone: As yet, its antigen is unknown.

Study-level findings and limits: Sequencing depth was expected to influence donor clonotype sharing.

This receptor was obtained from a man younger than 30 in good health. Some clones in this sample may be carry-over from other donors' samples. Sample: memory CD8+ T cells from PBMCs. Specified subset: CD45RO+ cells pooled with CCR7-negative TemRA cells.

CDR3 region: CASSLGGASEAFF. The CDR3 DNA reads as TGTGCCAGCAGTTTAGGCGGGGCATCTGAAGCTTTCTTT. This sequence joins TRBV27 and TRBJ1-1; a weak D match, TRBD1 (5 bases). This CDR3 comprises 13 residues. CDR1 and CDR2 from the germline V gene are MNHEY and SMNVEV (reference sequence). The V gene lost 2 bases and the J gene lost 6 bases, with 10 bases spanning the gap.